One sample yielded the 14 T cell receptor beta chains listed below, sequenced in a study of blood T cell repertoires in COVID-19. The data were produced by immunoSEQ multiplex PCR, yet TCRdb's version contains in-frame clones alone and is incomplete. Here the sample spans 220,000 or so clones, around 90% being singletons. Sequences were obtained from PBMCs or T cells enriched from blood (not recorded which). These receptors came from a man aged 25 to 40 who had been exposed to COVID-19.

This clone was seen a single time. This chain links TRBV18 with TRBJ2-1, with 7 bases lining up with TRBD1. There are 16 residues in the CDR3. CDR1 is KGHSH, CDR2 LQKENI, per germline. The ends lost 6 bases at V and 0 bases at J; junction bases unmatched: 8. DNA for the CDR3: TGTGCCAGCTCCCCCTCCGACAGGGTCTCCTACAATGAGCAGTTCTTC. This codes for CASSPSDRVSYNEQFF.

This chain connects TRBV2 to TRBJ1-5, with D possibly matching TRBD1 (5 bases). V lost 10 bases and J 5 bases, leaving 9 bases between the germline ends. In germline, CDR1 is SNHLY, CDR2 FYNNEI. The CDR3 length is 11 residues. The CDR3 sequence: CAIGGDQPQHF. The CDR3 nucleotides read TGTGCCATCGGGGGGGATCAGCCCCAGCATTTT.

This sequence joins TRBV7-8 and TRBJ1-1; D is unresolved. Trimming took 7 bases from V and 8 from J, leaving 20 bases between them. The CDR3 totals 14 residues. Germline lookup yields CDR1 SGHVS and CDR2 FQNEAQ. CDR3 in amino acids: CASTLGALPLEAFF. The CDR3 nucleotides read TGTGCCAGCACCCTAGGAGCCCTACCCCTAGAAGCTTTCTTT.

In DNA, the CDR3 is TGTGCCAGCAGTTTGCGGAGGATGGCTTTCTTT. Protein product: CASSLRRMAFF. The chain employs TRBV12-3 or TRBV12-4 and TRBJ1-1; D not certain. Deletions cut 3 bases from V and 11 bases from J, with 10 bases between. This CDR3 region has 11 residues.

The rearrangement joins TRBV4-1 to TRBJ2-3; 9 nucleotides agree with TRBD2. Germline V lookup: CDR1 MGHRA, CDR2 YSYEKL. V dropped 3 bases and J dropped 3; count of bases not matched to a gene: 16. CDR3 size: 19 residues. The CDR3: CASSHEGGDGLAWTDTQYF. The CDR3 DNA reads as TGCGCCAGCAGCCATGAGGGGGGGGACGGACTAGCGTGGACAGATACGCAGTATTTT.

J is TRBJ2-7 and V is TRBV27; TRBD2 matches at 12 bases. The CDR3 runs 15 residues. J lost 10 bases, V lost 3 bases, and 10 bases had no gene match. Germline loops: CDR1 MNHEY, CDR2 SMNVEV (reference sequence). CDR3 residues: CASSFPLAGGLPQYF. CDR3 sequence (DNA): TGTGCCAGCAGTTTCCCGCTAGCGGGGGGGCTCCCACAGTACTTC.

V and J are TRBV14 and TRBJ1-1; D is ambiguous. The CDR3 spans 14 residues. CDR1 is SGHDN and CDR2 is FVKESK in the germline V gene. Trimming took 0 bases from V and 2 from J, leaving 7 bases between them. The CDR3 region has the DNA TGTGCCAGCAGCCAAGATCAGATAAACACTGAAGCTTTCTTT. Translation: CASSQDQINTEAFF.

V usage is TRBV15 and J usage is TRBJ2-7; 8 bases line up with TRBD1. V shed 5 bases and J 2 bases; nucleotides not matched to a gene: 8. The CDR3 runs to 15 residues. The germline V gene has CDR1 LNHNV and CDR2 YYDKDF (reference sequence). CDR3: CATSPQGDFTYEQYF. The CDR3 DNA reads TGTGCCACCAGCCCACAGGGGGACTTTACCTACGAGCAGTACTTC.

This sequence joins TRBV5-1 and TRBJ1-1; 7 positions agree with TRBD1. CDR1 and CDR2 (germline): SGHRS, YFSETQ. This CDR3 has 15 amino acids. The V gene end was trimmed by 1 base and the J gene end by 2 bases; junction bases not matched to a gene: 5. The CDR3 loop is CASSLRTGDNTEAFF. The CDR3 region has the DNA TGCGCCAGCAGCTTGCGGACAGGAGATAACACTGAAGCTTTCTTT.

This chain uses TRBV3-1 (or the pseudogene TRBV3-2) with TRBJ1-1; a possible D gene is TRBD1 (5 bases). CDR1 and CDR2 from the germline V gene are LGHDT and YNNKEL (reference sequence). There are 17 residues in the CDR3. Trimming removed 4 bases from V and 3 bases from J, with 21 bases in between. The CDR3 DNA sequence: TGTGCCAGCAGCCCGCCTATTCGGGGCAGCGGGGACACTGAAGCTTTCTTT. Translation gives CASSPPIRGSGDTEAFF.

This clone was detected many times. This chain links TRBV5-1 with TRBJ1-2; 9 nucleotides agree with TRBD1. The V segment lost 4 bases and the J segment 6 bases; nucleotides outside the gene matches: 7. The CDR3 has 14 residues. The germline V gene has CDR1 SGHRS and CDR2 YFSETQ. For the CDR3, the DNA is TGCGCCAGCAGCCTAGTAACAGGGGGCGATGGCTACACCTTC. It translates to CASSLVTGGDGYTF.

The chain uses TRBV9 and TRBJ1-1; TRBD1 matches at 12 bases. The V and J ends lost 3 bases and 4 bases, in that order; junction bases with no gene match: 10. The germline V gene has CDR1 SGDLS and CDR2 YYNGEE. The CDR3 runs 17 residues. The CDR3: CASSDRDRGLSGTEAFF. CDR3 sequence (DNA): TGTGCCAGCAGCGACCGGGACAGGGGGCTTTCGGGCACTGAAGCTTTCTTT.

The V and J genes are TRBV7-7 and TRBJ2-2, with 9 nucleotides matching TRBD2. This CDR3 has 16 amino acids. Per germline, CDR1 SSHAT and CDR2 FNYEAQ (reference sequence). V lost 1 base to trimming and J lost 3 bases; unmatched junction nucleotides: 3. In DNA form, the CDR3 reads TGTGCCAGCAGCTTAGTAGCGGGGGCACACACCGGGGAGCTGTTTTTT. It is translated as CASSLVAGAHTGELFF.

The chain couples TRBV18 to TRBJ1-4; tentative D call: TRBD1 (5 bases). CDR1 and CDR2 from the germline V gene are KGHSH and LQKENI. Trimming took off 4 bases at V and 4 bases at J, with 10 bases between the two ends. CDR3 length: 14 residues. CDR3 coding DNA: TGTGCCAGCTCACAGGGACTCAATAATGAAAAACTGTTTTTT. Amino acid sequence: CASSQGLNNEKLFF.